This TCR beta chain derives from a study of blood T cell repertoires in COVID-19. Study summary: Donors in the United States, Italy and Spain gave samples during acute or convalescent COVID-19.

The CDR3 is made up of 15 amino acids. The germline V gene has CDR1 SGHAT and CDR2 FQNNGV. The V gene lost 5 bases and the J gene lost 1 base, with 13 bases spanning the gap. This clone was picked up one time. The study assigned cohorts using participant-reported clinical history. What the recovered Cohort 3 donors had was two negative PCRs, clearance, or symptom resolution. Original methodology: It was from reference gene primer amplification that nucleated cell counts were estimated. Assay: immunoSEQ multiplex PCR; the TCRdb copy retains only in-frame clones and omits some. That table gives V, J and clone size, and the DNA gave D and trimming. The table has some 500,000 clones, more than 75% seen once.

The receptor was isolated from a woman between 40 and 55 years old who had recovered from COVID-19. What was sequenced was PBMCs or T cells enriched from blood (not recorded which). V is TRBV11-2 and J is TRBJ2-3, with D possibly being TRBD2 (5 bases). CDR3 bases: TGTGCCAGCAGCCGTGTGGGAGTGGGCACAGATACGCAGTATTTT. It specifies CASSRVGVGTDTQYF.